A selection of T cell receptor beta chains follows, all from one sample in a study of blood T cell repertoires in COVID-19. Method: immunoSEQ multiplex PCR; TCRdb's copy keeps in-frame clones and lacks some. The repertoire holds some 200,000 clones, with around nine tenths as singletons. The specimen was peripheral blood. These receptors were collected from a man in his fifties or sixties with acute or convalescent COVID-19. Both conserved end residues are part of each CDR3. D genes are given only for firm matches. Size is stated for part of the rows, as once, few or many counts, or as a class when the clone is expanded.

j_call d_call clone_size v_call cdr3_aa cdr3_nt
TRBJ1-1 - - TRBV3-1/TRBV3-2 CASSRGVVSQGGTEAFF TGTGCCAGCAGCCGAGGTGTAGTTAGTCAGGGAGGTACTGAAGCTTTCTTT
TRBJ1-4 - - TRBV6-5 CASSRETNEKLFF TGTGCCAGCAGTCGAGAGACTAATGAAAAACTGTTTTTT
TRBJ1-1 TRBD1 - TRBV28 CASSSLWTGGTEAFF TGTGCCAGCAGTTCCCTCTGGACAGGGGGCACTGAAGCTTTCTTT
TRBJ2-3 TRBD2 - TRBV4-3 CASSQDVGTSVTDTQYF TGCGCCAGCAGCCAAGATGTTGGGACTAGCGTAACAGATACGCAGTATTTT
TRBJ2-4 TRBD1 - TRBV19 CASSKQGAAAKNIQYF TGTGCCAGTAGTAAACAGGGGGCGGCGGCCAAAAACATTCAGTACTTC
TRBJ2-3 - - TRBV9 CASIDGVDTQYF TGTGCCAGCATTGACGGGGTGGATACGCAGTATTTT
TRBJ1-2 TRBD1 few TRBV5-4 CASSRQGAGYGYTF TGTGCCAGCAGCCGACAGGGGGCGGGCTATGGCTACACCTTC
TRBJ2-1 - - TRBV6-5 CASRSQGATFSEQFF TGTGCCAGCAGATCACAGGGTGCCACGTTTAGTGAGCAGTTCTTC
TRBJ2-1 - - TRBV24-1 CATSDLRGSGNEQFF TGTGCCACCAGTGATTTAAGGGGGAGTGGCAATGAGCAGTTCTTC
TRBJ2-5 - - TRBV2 CASSGRGLAEIRETQYF TGTGCCAGCAGCGGGAGGGGGCTAGCGGAAATCCGGGAGACCCAGTACTTC
TRBJ2-3 TRBD2 - TRBV5-8 CASSPGESGGSTQYF TGTGCCAGCAGCCCAGGAGAAAGCGGGGGAAGCACGCAGTATTTT
TRBJ2-7 TRBD2 few TRBV7-9 CASSSGLAGVNEQYF TGTGCCAGCAGCTCAGGACTAGCGGGAGTGAATGAGCAGTACTTC
TRBJ2-4 - - TRBV10-2 CASSETEKNIQYF TGCGCCAGCAGTGAAACAGAGAAAAACATTCAGTACTTC
TRBJ1-5 - - TRBV28 CASSIKSQPQHF TGTGCCAGCAGCATCAAGAGTCAGCCCCAGCATTTT
TRBJ1-3 - - TRBV7-2 CASSLLGRSSGNTIYF TGTGCCAGCAGCTTACTGGGTAGGAGCTCCGGAAACACCATATATTTT
TRBJ2-7 TRBD2 few TRBV7-6 CASSILAGGPSSYEQYF TGTGCCAGCAGCATACTAGCGGGAGGGCCAAGCTCCTACGAGCAGTACTTC
TRBJ1-4 - - TRBV24-1 CATSDRLSGKLFF TGTGCCACCAGTGACCGATTATCGGGGAAACTGTTTTTT
TRBJ2-1 TRBD2 - TRBV7-2 CASSLRAGVVVNNEQFF TGTGCCAGCAGCTTACGAGCGGGAGTGGTGGTAAACAATGAGCAGTTCTTC
TRBJ2-5 TRBD2 - TRBV19 CASSTRAGGGYQETQYF TGTGCCAGTAGTACTCGGGCGGGAGGGGGCTACCAAGAGACCCAGTACTTC
TRBJ2-1 TRBD1 - TRBV6-2/TRBV6-3 CASSKNPGQGADEQFF TGTGCCAGCAGTAAAAATCCGGGACAGGGGGCCGATGAGCAGTTCTTC
TRBJ1-1 TRBD1 once TRBV5-1 CASSLYRDSEAFF TGCGCCAGCAGCTTGTATAGGGACAGCGAAGCTTTCTTT
TRBJ2-2 - - TRBV6-4 CASSAHDSYTGELFF TGTGCCAGCAGTGCTCATGACTCCTACACCGGGGAGCTGTTTTTT
TRBJ1-5 TRBD1 - TRBV18 CASSPMGQGEGQPQHF TGTGCCAGCTCACCGATGGGACAGGGGGAAGGTCAGCCCCAGCATTTT
TRBJ2-1 - - TRBV14 CASSQGVLRGARRDEQFF TGTGCCAGCAGCCAAGGGGTACTTCGAGGGGCGAGGAGGGATGAGCAGTTCTTC
TRBJ2-2 TRBD2 - TRBV7-2 CASRLSGANTGELFF TGTGCCAGCAGACTTAGCGGGGCGAACACCGGGGAGCTGTTTTTT
TRBJ2-7 TRBD1 - TRBV9 CASSEGPGQGDYEQYF TGTGCCAGCAGTGAAGGGCCGGGACAGGGTGACTACGAGCAGTACTTC
TRBJ2-3 - - TRBV27 CASSFAGGTQYF TGTGCCAGCAGTTTTGCAGGAGGTACGCAGTATTTT
TRBJ1-1 - - TRBV23-1 CASSEGSGTEAFF TGCGCCAGCAGTGAGGGAAGTGGCACTGAAGCTTTCTTT
TRBJ1-2 - - TRBV18 CASSLTRQDYGYTF TGTGCCAGCTCACTTACTCGACAGGACTATGGCTACACCTTC
TRBJ1-3 - - TRBV29-1 CSVETDSGNTIYF TGCAGCGTTGAAACAGACTCTGGAAACACCATATATTTT
TRBJ1-2 TRBD1 - TRBV7-9 CASSFTGAGYTF TGTGCCAGCAGCTTTACAGGGGCTGGCTACACCTTC
TRBJ2-2 - - TRBV18 CASSGTSLGTGELFF TGTGCCAGCTCCGGGACTTCGCTGGGGACCGGGGAGCTGTTTTTT
TRBJ1-2 - few TRBV2 CASSEALQGAGGYTF TGTGCCAGCAGTGAAGCGCTTCAAGGGGCCGGCGGCTACACCTTC
TRBJ2-5 TRBD1 - TRBV4-2 CASSRGQGEETQYF TGTGCCAGCAGCCGGGGACAGGGTGAAGAGACCCAGTACTTC
TRBJ1-2 - - TRBV7-2 CASSAYSGTPYGYTF TGTGCCAGCAGCGCCTATTCCGGGACACCTTATGGCTACACCTTC
TRBJ1-3 - - TRBV12-3/TRBV12-4 CASSLQGNTIYF TGTGCCAGCAGTCTCCAGGGAAACACCATATATTTT
TRBJ2-2 - - TRBV6-2/TRBV6-3 CASSYRGVNTGELFF TGTGCCAGCAGTTACCGCGGGGTGAACACCGGGGAGCTGTTTTTT
TRBJ1-6 TRBD1 - TRBV6-4 CASSRDRVGSPLHF TGTGCCAGCAGTCGGGACAGGGTGGGGTCACCCCTCCACTTT
TRBJ2-4 - - TRBV5-1 CASSLSIGDGSDIQYF TGCGCCAGCAGCTTATCTATAGGGGATGGTAGTGACATTCAGTACTTC
TRBJ2-1 TRBD2 once TRBV4-1 CASSHEVGASGMWNEQFF TGCGCCAGCAGCCACGAAGTTGGAGCTAGCGGGATGTGGAATGAGCAGTTCTTC
TRBJ1-3 TRBD1 - TRBV7-8 CASSLMTGQGLLGNTIYF TGTGCCAGCAGCCTGATGACCGGACAGGGGCTTCTTGGAAACACCATATATTTT